The sequence of this T cell receptor (beta chain) was determined in a study of Tregs in tolerant kidney transplant recipients (dated by TCRdb to 2018 to 2020). Study-wide context: The transplants used related donors along with nonmyeloablative bone marrow transplantation, and in the human trials mixed chimerism was transient. TCRbeta sequencing was used in the study to identify donor-specific regulatory T cells before combined kidney and bone marrow transplantation, and the identified cells were then tracked after transplant. General conclusions and limits of the study: In tolerant patients, donor-specific Tregs expanded more than Tregs overall, which suggests antigen-driven rather than nonspecific expansion. For some patients, the PCR primers changed as time went on, which meant samples from those patients could not be compared with one another at the nucleotide level. Biological reproducibility was not directly addressed, though technical replication error appeared minimal. The study was constrained by small patient numbers, and validation of the findings is required in larger populations and under other immunosuppression protocols. Expanding Tregs with activated donor B cells appeared to identify the most biologically relevant and donor-specific TCRbeta repertoire.

The time point label of this sample denotes: blood sample drawn before combined kidney and bone marrow transplant. Unstimulated Tregs (CD4+CD25+CD127-), CD4+ non-Tregs (CD4+CD25-), CD4 and CD8 cells were FACS-sorted from thawed PBMCs. Patients were several combined kidney and bone marrow transplant recipients from the ITN036ST trial, and only these trial subjects had samples available. Healthy control blood was separated into PBMCs by Ficoll density gradient and cryopreserved, and patient PBMCs were collected both before and after transplant. In the germline V gene, CDR1 corresponds to SGHRS and CDR2 to YFSETQ. V is pruned by 4 bases and J by 0 bases, leaving 9 bases of the junction without a gene match. Reading from cysteine to phenylalanine, the CDR3 counts 17 amino acids. Only the CDR3 part of the read is kept: 51 bases, read in frame from the first base. Note on this clone: Its antigen remains undetermined. No base-level quality is on record; no much larger clone is a single base apart.

For TCRbeta CDR3 sequencing, genomic DNA was extracted from sorted cells using the QIAGEN DNeasy Blood and Tissue Kit. High-throughput TCRbeta CDR3 sequencing, including PCR amplification with bias correction and internal controls, was performed commercially through immunoSEQ. On the study's bioinformatics: Unique productive TCRbeta sequences were defined by CDR3 nucleotide sequence where primers matched, and otherwise by CDR3 amino acid sequence together with Vbeta and Jbeta genes. To correct sorting error, sequences shared between sorted populations at a frequency ratio of 2:1 or less were removed; the rest were assigned to the higher population. A sequence was defined as donor-reactive if the sequence was expanded at least 5-fold in CFSE-low cells compared with unstimulated cells and had a frequency of at least 0.01% in CFSE-low cells. Jensen-Shannon divergence calculated on the top 100 TCRbeta sequences ranked by frequency was used to measure repertoire divergence. For samples with multiple sequencing runs, sorting error was corrected separately for each run before the runs were pooled. The source is immuneACCESS, and TCRdb retained only in-frame sequences with V and J called. Part of the clones is not carried over; for the studies checked, unresolved V genes explain less than half of this, and the remainder is unexplained. V and J calls and clone size are as listed in that table; D and trimming were resolved from the DNA. Present in this sample are more than 75,000 clones, roughly 93% of which were seen just once. The top ten clones comprise around 0.45% of the sample.

Sequencing was performed on CD4+ T cells from blood, taken before the transplant. The TCR was taken from a human donor who received a combined kidney and bone marrow transplant. Recombination joined TRBV5-1 with TRBJ2-7; 11 middle bases align to TRBD1. The DNA sequence is as follows: TGCGCCAGCAGCCCCCGGACAGGGGGCACAGCCTCCTACGAGCAGTACTTC. This sequence encodes CASSPRTGGTASYEQYF.